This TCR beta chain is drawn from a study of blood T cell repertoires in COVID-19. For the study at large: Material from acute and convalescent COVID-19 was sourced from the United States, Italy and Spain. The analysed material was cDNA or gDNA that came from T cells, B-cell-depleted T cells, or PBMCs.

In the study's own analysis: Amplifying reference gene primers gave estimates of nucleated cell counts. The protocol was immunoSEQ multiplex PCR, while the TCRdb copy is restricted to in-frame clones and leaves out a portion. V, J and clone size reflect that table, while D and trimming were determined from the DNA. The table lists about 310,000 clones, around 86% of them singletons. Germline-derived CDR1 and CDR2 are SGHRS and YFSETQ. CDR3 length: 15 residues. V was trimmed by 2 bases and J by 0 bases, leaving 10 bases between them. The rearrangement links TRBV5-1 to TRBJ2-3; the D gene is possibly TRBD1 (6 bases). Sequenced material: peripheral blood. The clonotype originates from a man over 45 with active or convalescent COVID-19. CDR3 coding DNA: TGCGCCAGCAGCTTTACCGACAGGAGCACAGATACGCAGTATTTT. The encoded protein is CASSFTDRSTDTQYF.